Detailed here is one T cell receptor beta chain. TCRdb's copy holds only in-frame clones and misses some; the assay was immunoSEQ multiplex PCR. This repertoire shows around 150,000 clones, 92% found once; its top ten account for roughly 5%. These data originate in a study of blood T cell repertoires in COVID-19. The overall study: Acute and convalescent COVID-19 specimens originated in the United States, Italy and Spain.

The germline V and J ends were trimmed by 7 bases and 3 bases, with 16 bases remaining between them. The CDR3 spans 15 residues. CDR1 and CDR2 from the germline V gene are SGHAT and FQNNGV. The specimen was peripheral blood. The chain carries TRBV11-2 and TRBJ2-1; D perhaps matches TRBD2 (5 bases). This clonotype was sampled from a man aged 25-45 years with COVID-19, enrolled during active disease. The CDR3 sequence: CASTRRIDYYNEQFF. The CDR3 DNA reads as TGTGCCAGCACCCGCCGGATCGACTACTACAATGAGCAGTTCTTC.